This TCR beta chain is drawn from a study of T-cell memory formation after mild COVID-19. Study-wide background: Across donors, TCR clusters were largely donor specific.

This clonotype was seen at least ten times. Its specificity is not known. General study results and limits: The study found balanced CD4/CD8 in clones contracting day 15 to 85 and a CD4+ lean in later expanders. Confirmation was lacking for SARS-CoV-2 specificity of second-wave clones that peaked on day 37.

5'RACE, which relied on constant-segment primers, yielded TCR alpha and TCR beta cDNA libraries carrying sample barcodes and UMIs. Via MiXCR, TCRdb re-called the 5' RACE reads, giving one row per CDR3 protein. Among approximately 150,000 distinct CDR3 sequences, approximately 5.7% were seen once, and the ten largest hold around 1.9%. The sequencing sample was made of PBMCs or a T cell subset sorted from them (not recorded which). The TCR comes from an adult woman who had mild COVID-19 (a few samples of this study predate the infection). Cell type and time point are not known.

The CDR3 DNA reads as TGTGCCAGCAGCACCGCGGGGGGCCCTCGGGAGCAGTTCTTC. This gives the protein CASSTAGGPREQFF. V is TRBV9 and J is TRBJ2-1, with 8 positions matching TRBD2. J was trimmed by 10 bases and V by 4 bases; bases with no gene match: 10. Germline CDR1 is SGDLS and CDR2 is YYNGEE. The CDR3 is 14 amino acids.